Listed below are T cell receptor beta chains from one sample, sequenced in a study of T-cell reconstitution after alpha-beta-depleted transplantation in children. TCRdb fed the PCR reads into MiXCR, producing one record per CDR3 protein. The sample holds fewer than 150,000 distinct CDR3 sequences, 9.7% seen once. Sequences were derived from PBMCs, mostly from graft donor cells, sampled 180 days after TCRalphabeta/CD19-depleted stem cell transplant. Receptors originate from a girl under two years old who had a stem cell transplant for combined immunodeficiency, so the T cells may come from the graft donor. Each CDR3 is given with its conserved first and last residue. The D gene is left open where the match is weak. Clone sizes are given selectively: once, few, many, or a class where the clone is expanded.

V	size	J	D	CDR3	DNA
TRBV12-3/TRBV12-4	NA	TRBJ1-1	NA	CASSLAPNLRTEAFF	TGTGCCAGCAGTTTAGCGCCCAACCTTAGGACTGAAGCTTTCTTT
TRBV7-2	few	TRBJ2-5	TRBD2	CASSLTSGPWETQYF	TGTGCCAGCAGCTTGACTAGCGGACCTTGGGAGACCCAGTACTTC
TRBV10-3	few	TRBJ2-1	TRBD2	CAISVETSGNWGEQFF	TGTGCCATCAGTGTGGAGACTAGCGGGAATTGGGGTGAGCAGTTCTTC
TRBV14	few	TRBJ2-7	NA	CASSQRGDYEQYF	TGTGCCAGCAGCCAAAGAGGGGACTACGAGCAGTACTTC
TRBV30	NA	TRBJ2-3	TRBD2	CAWTSGLAGMDTQYF	TGTGCCTGGACTTCGGGACTAGCGGGGATGGATACGCAGTATTTT
TRBV6-2/TRBV6-3	few	TRBJ1-2	NA	CASSYLTFSEGYTF	TGTGCCAGCAGTTACCTGACCTTCTCGGAGGGCTACACCTTC
TRBV5-1	NA	TRBJ2-7	TRBD1	CASRRMTGTSYEQYF	TGCGCCAGCAGGAGAATGACAGGGACGTCCTACGAGCAGTACTTC
TRBV20-1	many	TRBJ2-1	TRBD1	CSANRDRHNEQFF	TGCAGTGCTAATAGGGACAGACACAATGAGCAGTTCTTC
TRBV25-1	NA	TRBJ1-1	TRBD1	CASVGQGRGTEAFF	TGTGCCAGCGTCGGACAGGGGAGGGGCACTGAAGCTTTCTTT
TRBV7-9	few	TRBJ2-2	NA	CASTSDRSNTGELFF	TGTGCCAGCACCTCAGACAGGTCGAACACCGGGGAGCTGTTTTTT
TRBV29-1	NA	TRBJ1-2	TRBD1	CSVLKLGQGADYGYTF	TGCAGCGTTCTCAAACTTGGACAGGGGGCTGACTATGGCTACACCTTC
TRBV29-1	NA	TRBJ2-6	NA	CAGGRGGAPQTGANVLTF	TGCGCCGGTGGCAGGGGAGGAGCCCCCCAGACTGGGGCCAACGTCCTGACTTTC
TRBV5-5	NA	TRBJ1-4	TRBD1	CASSSGIRDRAWNEKLFF	TGTGCCAGCAGCTCAGGAATCCGGGACAGGGCCTGGAATGAAAAACTGTTTTTT
TRBV28	NA	TRBJ2-4	NA	CASSFPGAKNIQYF	TGTGCCAGCAGTTTCCCGGGAGCCAAAAACATTCAGTACTTC
TRBV5-4	NA	TRBJ2-7	NA	CASSFLDREQYF	TGTGCCAGCAGCTTTTTAGATCGAGAGCAGTACTTC
TRBV7-2	few	TRBJ2-7	TRBD2	CASSTGTTLYEQYF	TGTGCCAGCAGCACCGGGACTACCCTCTACGAGCAGTACTTC
TRBV10-3	NA	TRBJ2-7	NA	CAISESPLGAGEQYF	TGTGCCATCAGTGAGTCACCCTTAGGGGCTGGCGAGCAGTACTTC
TRBV20-1	NA	TRBJ2-1	TRBD2	CIARPIAGSSYNEQFF	TGCATTGCTAGACCGATAGCGGGAAGCTCCTACAATGAGCAGTTCTTC
TRBV18	NA	TRBJ2-2	NA	CASSPETFGGELFF	TGTGCCAGCTCACCAGAGACATTTGGCGGGGAGCTGTTTTTT
TRBV10-3	few	TRBJ2-5	TRBD2	CAISESPQLAGEETQYF	TGTGCCATCAGTGAGTCCCCCCAGCTAGCGGGAGAGGAGACCCAGTACTTC
TRBV20-1	few	TRBJ2-3	TRBD1	CSATRGKDTQYF	TGCAGTGCTACCAGGGGGAAAGATACGCAGTATTTT
TRBV20-1	NA	TRBJ2-7	NA	CSASGTSFLFAYEQYF	TGCAGTGCGTCCGGGACTTCCTTTTTATTCGCCTACGAGCAGTACTTC
TRBV11-3	NA	TRBJ2-3	NA	CASSERLGGTDTQYF	TGTGCCAGCAGCGAACGACTAGGAGGAACAGATACGCAGTATTTT